What follows are 20 T cell receptor beta chains derived from one specimen sequenced in a study of T cells in Graves' hyperthyroidism and ophthalmopathy. TCR beta CDR3 region amplification was performed from RNA transcripts. A first-round RT-PCR of the TCR CDR3 used the HTBI primer set. TCRdb fed the multiplex PCR reads into MiXCR, producing one record per CDR3 protein. Among 300,000 to 450,000 distinct CDR3 sequences listed, more than 12% were seen once. The sample comprised blood. The receptors derive from a woman aged 30 to 39 with Graves' hyperthyroidism.

This clonotype was counted at least ten times. The V gene is TRBV10-3, the J gene TRBJ2-7; D unresolved. This CDR3 contains 13 residues. Germline lookup yields CDR1 ENHRY and CDR2 SYGVKD. Trimming cost V 3 bases and J 4 bases, with 10 bases left between them. The CDR3 spells CAISDGAGYEQYF. The CDR3 DNA follows: TGTGCCATCAGTGATGGCGCAGGTTACGAGCAGTACTTC.

Only a few counts were recorded for this clonotype. The genes are TRBV10-1 and TRBJ2-7; 11 positions agree with TRBD2. J gave up 3 bases and V 8 bases, and 3 bases lay outside the gene matches. The CDR3 is made up of 13 amino acids. CDR1 and CDR2 from the germline V gene are WNHNN and SYGVQD (reference sequence). This CDR3 is CASVLAGGYEQYF. The CDR3 DNA reads as TGCGCCAGCGTGCTAGCGGGAGGCTACGAGCAGTACTTC.

This clonotype was picked up a small number of times. The gene calls are TRBV20-1 and TRBJ1-2, with TRBD1 matching 7 bases. The CDR3 loop spans 12 amino acids. V shed 6 bases and J 0 bases; nucleotides not matched to a gene: 1. The germline CDR1 and CDR2 sequences are DFQATT and SNEGSKA (reference sequence). CDR3 residues: CSADRANYGYTF. CDR3 DNA: TGCAGTGCCGACAGGGCTAACTATGGCTACACCTTC.

This clonotype has at least ten counts. The chain recombines TRBV9 with TRBJ1-2, with 8 bases identical to TRBD1. Trimming cost V 0 bases and J 5 bases; bases outside gene matches: 9. This CDR3 region has 16 residues. Germline CDR1 is SGDLS and CDR2 is YYNGEE. The CDR3 nucleotides read TGTGCCAGCAGCGTAGTGGCAGGGGGCGAATATTATGGCTACACCTTC. Its protein is CASSVVAGGEYYGYTF.

This clonotype was detected ten times or more. The chain recombines TRBV5-1 with TRBJ2-1; TRBD1 might be the D (6 bases). Germline V CDR1 and CDR2: SGHRS, YFSETQ. The CDR3 is made up of 16 amino acids. V shed 0 bases and J shed 1 base, with 11 bases lying between them. The CDR3: CASSLAGTSSYNEQFF. Written as DNA, the CDR3 is TGCGCCAGCAGCTTGGCAGGGACATCTTCCTACAATGAGCAGTTCTTC. The full variable domain, with the rest looked up from reference TRBV5-1 and TRBJ2-1, is KAGVTQTPRYLIKTRGQQVTLSCSPISGHRSVSWYQQTPGQGLQFLFEYFSETQRNKGNFPGRFSGRQFSNSRSEMNVSTLELGDSALYLCASSLAGTSSYNEQFFGPGTRLTVL.

This clonotype was observed a handful of times. The chain has TRBV10-1 and TRBJ1-3, with D uncertain. The CDR3 contains 15 residues. Looked up from germline, CDR1 is WNHNN and CDR2 is SYGVQD (reference sequence). The V end was cut by 3 bases, the J end by 0 bases, with 9 bases between. CDR3 DNA: TGCGCCAGCAGTGATTCAGGCTTCTCTGGAAACACCATATATTTT. This codes for CASSDSGFSGNTIYF.

This clonotype has ten or more counts. V gene TRBV7-3 combines with J gene TRBJ2-3; D gene unclear. Trimming pared 2 bases from V and 14 bases from J, leaving 20 bases between. Germline V lookup: CDR1 SGHTA, CDR2 FQGTGA. This CDR3 region has 14 residues. The DNA of the CDR3 is TGTGCCAGCAGCTTATCTGGCGGAAACAGCGAGAGGTATTTT. Protein sequence: CASSLSGGNSERYF.

The chain has TRBV6-5 and TRBJ1-5; 11 bases line up with TRBD1. The CDR3 consists of 17 residues. J was trimmed by 5 bases and V by 0 bases; bases with no gene match: 6. The germline V gene encodes CDR1 MNHEY and CDR2 SVGAGI. The chain's CDR3 is CASSYSDRGLFHQPQHF. The CDR3 DNA sequence: TGTGCCAGCAGTTACTCGGACAGGGGGCTTTTCCATCAGCCCCAGCATTTT.

In its sample, this clonotype was seen a few times. The chain links TRBV2 to TRBJ1-2; 7 bases map to TRBD1. The V gene end was trimmed by 6 bases and the J gene end by 8 bases; junction bases not matched to a gene: 9. This CDR3 is 13 amino acids long. Germline V gene data show CDR1 as SNHLY and CDR2 as FYNNEI. This CDR3 reads CASRTGTAIGYTF. The CDR3 bases are TGTGCCAGCAGAACCGGGACAGCCATAGGCTACACCTTC.

The table lists this clonotype with many counts. The chain employs TRBV28 and TRBJ2-2, with 11 bases lining up with TRBD2. This CDR3 has 16 amino acids. Germline CDR1 MDHEN, CDR2 SYDVKM. V lost 5 bases, J lost 7 bases, and 9 bases stayed unmatched. CDR3 in DNA: TGTGCCAGCAGTGAAACTAGCGGGAGCAGGGGCGGGGAGCTGTTTTTT. Translating it yields CASSETSGSRGGELFF.

The chain recombines TRBV19 with TRBJ2-2; D possibly corresponds to TRBD1 (6 bases). This CDR3 has 15 residues. Germline-derived CDR1 and CDR2 are LNHDA and SQIVND (reference sequence). V lost 3 bases, J lost 1 base, and 9 bases lay in between. The CDR3 sequence: CASSMADRNTGELFF. The DNA for the CDR3 is TGTGCCAGTAGTATGGCGGACAGGAACACCGGGGAGCTGTTTTTT.

This clonotype has only a few counts. The V and J genes are TRBV5-1 and TRBJ2-5; 7 nucleotides align to TRBD2. Per germline, CDR1 SGHRS and CDR2 YFSETQ. J was trimmed by 1 base and V by 0 bases; bases with no gene match: 6. The CDR3 is made up of 16 amino acids. The CDR3 here is CASSLERGLLQETQYF. In DNA form, the CDR3 reads TGCGCCAGCAGCTTGGAGAGGGGACTACTCCAAGAGACCCAGTACTTC.

This clonotype was seen at least ten times. The chain links TRBV5-1 to TRBJ2-3; 7 bases fit TRBD1. CDR3 length: 15 amino acids. Per the germline V gene, CDR1 is SGHRS and CDR2 is YFSETQ. Trimming removed 2 bases from V and 2 bases from J; junction bases left unmatched: 5. CDR3 region: CASSLDGTATDTQYF. CDR3 DNA sequence: TGCGCCAGCAGCTTAGACGGGACAGCCACAGATACGCAGTATTTT.

This clonotype was detected many times. This chain connects TRBV18 to TRBJ1-1; 10 nucleotides align to TRBD1. CDR1 is KGHSH, CDR2 LQKENI, per germline. V lost 7 bases and J lost 4; bases outside the gene matches: 0. CDR3 size: 12 residues. The CDR3: CASWTGGTEAFF. CDR3 nucleotides: TGTGCCAGCTGGACAGGGGGCACTGAAGCTTTCTTT.

There are a few counts of this clonotype. Germline is not matched at one junction end, which may reflect a read error. The chain links TRBV6-2 or TRBV6-3 to TRBJ1-3, with a weak D call TRBD1 (6 bases). The CDR3 runs to 20 residues. Germline V lookup: CDR1 MNHEY, CDR2 SVGEGT. The CDR3 coding sequence is TGTGCCAGCAGTTATTACCTACGCAGGGGATATGAGAGCTCTGGAAACACCGTATATTTT. This encodes CASSYYLRRGYESSGNTVYF.

This clonotype has ten or more counts. CDR3 DNA: TGTGCCAGCAGCTTAGTCCTCCGAGACAGGGGACAGCTTGAGACCCAGTACTTC. The encoded protein is CASSLVLRDRGQLETQYF. This chain joins TRBV11-2 and TRBJ2-5, with 8 positions matching TRBD1. The CDR3 contains 18 residues. Germline V CDR1 and CDR2: SGHAT, FQNNGV. The V segment lost 1 base and the J segment 5 bases; nucleotides outside the gene matches: 15. The variable domain in full, with the rest retrieved from reference TRBV11-2 and TRBJ2-5, is EAGVAQSPRYKIIEKRQSVAFWCNPISGHATLYWYQQILGQGPKLLIQFQNNGVVDDSQLPKDRFSAERLKGVDSTLKIQPAKLEDSAVYLCASSLVLRDRGQLETQYFGPGTRLLVL.

The chain has TRBV10-1 and TRBJ2-2; D gene ambiguous. The CDR3 is 18 residues long. The V gene lost 3 bases and the J gene lost 0 bases, with 17 bases spanning the gap. The germline V gene has CDR1 WNHNN and CDR2 SYGVQD (reference sequence). DNA for the CDR3: TGCGCCAGCAGTGACCTCCCGGGTGAAGACGCGAACACCGGGGAGCTGTTTTTT. The encoded protein is CASSDLPGEDANTGELFF.

Ten or more counts support this clonotype. The chain couples TRBV7-9 to TRBJ2-3; TRBD2 matches at 12 bases. The CDR3 is made up of 16 amino acids. Germline V lookup: CDR1 SEHNR, CDR2 FQNEAQ (reference sequence). The V gene end was trimmed by 5 bases and the J gene end by 5 bases; junction bases not matched to a gene: 8. The CDR3 here is CASSAPSGRAQDTQYF. The CDR3, as DNA: TGTGCCAGCAGCGCCCCTAGCGGGAGGGCCCAAGATACGCAGTATTTT.

This clonotype was seen ten or more times. The chain combines TRBV7-3 with TRBJ2-1; TRBD1 aligns across 8 bases. Germline CDR1 and CDR2: SGHTA and FQGTGA. This CDR3 has 16 residues. The J segment lost 5 bases and the V segment lost 0 bases, leaving 6 bases of the junction unmatched. The CDR3 region has the DNA TGTGCCAGCAGCTTAACGTCAGGGGGCGCACACAATGAGCAGTTCTTC. As protein: CASSLTSGGAHNEQFF.

The chain recombines TRBV5-1 with TRBJ2-2, with D possibly being TRBD2 (6 bases). CDR1 SGHRS and CDR2 YFSETQ come from the germline V gene. The CDR3 contains 18 residues. The germline V and J ends were trimmed by 0 bases and 1 base, with 16 bases remaining between them. The CDR3 DNA reads TGCGCCAGCAGCTTGGTCTTTCTTAGCGGAAAGAACACCGGGGAGCTGTTTTTT. The encoded protein is CASSLVFLSGKNTGELFF.